Presented here are 30 T cell receptor beta chains from one specimen sequenced in a study of Graves' ophthalmopathy and Graves' hyperthyroidism. RNA served as the template for amplifying TCR beta CDR3 regions. Scientists carried out first-round RT-PCR using HTBI primers and then a second-round multiplex PCR. MiXCR, applied by TCRdb to the multiplex PCR reads, yields one record per CDR3 protein. The sample holds around 400,000 distinct CDR3 sequences, about 18% seen once. Sequencing was done on a sample of peripheral blood. The receptors derive from a woman aged 18-29 years with Graves' ophthalmopathy.

The table lists this clonotype with many counts. The rearrangement links TRBV24-1 to TRBJ2-5; D is uncertain. V shed 1 base and J shed 2 bases, with 1 base lying between them. In germline, CDR1 is KGHDR, CDR2 SFDVKD. This CDR3 spans 12 amino acids. The CDR3 DNA is TGTGCCACCAGTGATTTTCAAGAGACCCAGTACTTC. Translating gives CATSDFQETQYF.

This clonotype occurred many times. CDR3 nucleotide sequence: TGTGCCAGCAGTTCCGGGACAGGGTATAATCAGCCCCAGCATTTT. Translating it yields CASSSGTGYNQPQHF. V usage is TRBV28 and J usage is TRBJ1-5; TRBD1 aligns across 9 bases. The CDR3 is made up of 15 amino acids. The germline gives CDR1 MDHEN, CDR2 SYDVKM. V dropped 4 bases and J dropped 4; count of bases not matched to a gene: 5.

The table lists this clonotype with many counts. This chain links TRBV11-2 with TRBJ1-1; D is undetermined. The CDR3 loop spans 11 amino acids. Trimming cost V 8 bases and J 0 bases, with 4 bases left between them. Germline V lookup: CDR1 SGHAT, CDR2 FQNNGV. CDR3 bases: TGTGCCAGCCTCCTGAACACTGAAGCTTTCTTT. This encodes CASLLNTEAFF.

This clonotype came up many times. V usage is TRBV5-1 and J usage is TRBJ2-7; a possible D gene is TRBD2 (6 bases). Trimming pared 3 bases from V and 4 bases from J, leaving 11 bases between. The V gene's germline CDR1 is SGHRS and CDR2 YFSETQ. The CDR3 is 13 amino acids. CDR3 sequence: CASSWDLTYEQYF. As DNA, the CDR3 is TGCGCCAGCAGCTGGGACTTGACATACGAGCAGTACTTC.

The chain links TRBV29-1 to TRBJ2-7; 9 bases are a match to TRBD1. The trim removed 1 base at V and 4 bases at J, leaving 5 bases unmatched. This CDR3 has 14 amino acids. From germline, CDR1 is SQVTM and CDR2 ANQGSEA. CDR3 protein: CSVEGTGDFYEQYF. Written as DNA, the CDR3 is TGCAGCGTTGAAGGGACAGGGGATTTTTACGAGCAGTACTTC.

This clonotype showed up many times. V gene TRBV20-1 combines with J gene TRBJ2-4, with D unresolved. This CDR3 region has 11 residues. V shed 6 bases and J shed 12 bases, with 15 bases lying between them. Germline CDR1 reads DFQATT; CDR2 reads SNEGSKA (reference sequence). The CDR3 nucleotides are TGCAGTGCACCCTGGGTGGGCACTCAGTACTTC. It codes for CSAPWVGTQYF.

V usage is TRBV7-8 and J usage is TRBJ1-2; no clear D gene. The length of the CDR3 is 16 residues. The V end was cut by 1 base, the J end by 4 bases, with 16 bases between. The germline V gene encodes CDR1 SGHVS and CDR2 FQNEAQ. CDR3 sequence reads: CASSLVVSALGYGYTF. CDR3 in DNA: TGTGCCAGCAGCTTAGTTGTGAGTGCCCTGGGCTATGGCTACACCTTC.

This clonotype was counted many times. The CDR3 DNA reads TGTGCCACCAGCCCTGGGGACAGGGGGAACTATGGCTACACCTTC. Protein product: CATSPGDRGNYGYTF. The chain carries TRBV24-1 and TRBJ1-2; 11 bases align to TRBD1. After removal of 7 bases from V and 2 bases from J, the junction contained 5 bases not matched to a gene. The CDR3 extends over 15 amino acids. From germline, CDR1 is KGHDR and CDR2 SFDVKD.

This clonotype was picked up many times. The V gene is TRBV9, the J gene TRBJ1-1, with D perhaps matching TRBD1 (5 bases). This CDR3 is 15 amino acids long. CDR1 is SGDLS, CDR2 YYNGEE, per germline. Trimming took 0 bases from V and 0 from J, leaving 9 bases between them. DNA for the CDR3: TGTGCCAGCAGCGTAGGGGGCTCCATGAACACTGAAGCTTTCTTT. It specifies CASSVGGSMNTEAFF.

This chain connects TRBV15 to TRBJ2-5, with a possible D match to TRBD1 (6 bases). CDR3 length: 14 residues. Germline V lookup: CDR1 LNHNV, CDR2 YYDKDF (reference sequence). V lost 2 bases, J lost 1 base, and 8 bases lay in between. The CDR3 reads CATSRQGSQETQYF. The CDR3 DNA reads TGTGCCACCAGCAGACAGGGGAGCCAAGAGACCCAGTACTTC.

This clonotype has ten or more counts. This chain uses TRBV6-2 or TRBV6-3 with TRBJ1-1; the D is unclear. Germline V lookup: CDR1 MNHEY, CDR2 SVGEGT. Trimming shortened V by 0 bases and J by 3 bases, and 17 bases separated the two germline ends. CDR3 length: 17 residues. As DNA, the CDR3 is TGTGCCAGCAGTTACTCGAATCCCGCTAGGATGGACACTGAAGCTTTCTTT. Amino acid sequence: CASSYSNPARMDTEAFF.

This clonotype was counted ten times or more. The V and J genes are TRBV7-9 and TRBJ1-6, with D maybe TRBD1 (6 bases). This CDR3 region has 13 residues. Trimming shortened V by 1 base and J by 8 bases, and 6 bases separated the two germline ends. The germline gives CDR1 SEHNR, CDR2 FQNEAQ (reference sequence). The CDR3 DNA follows: TGTGCCAGCAGCTTAGAGGGGGATTCACCCCTCCACTTT. It specifies CASSLEGDSPLHF.

This clonotype has ten or more counts. The rearrangement uses TRBV5-1 and TRBJ1-1; TRBD1 might be the D (5 bases). Germline V gene data show CDR1 as SGHRS and CDR2 as YFSETQ. Trimming removed 0 bases from V and 4 bases from J, with 16 bases in between. The CDR3 covers 16 residues. CDR3 sequence reads: CASSLVRGFSGTEAFF. The CDR3 DNA is TGCGCCAGCAGCTTGGTTAGGGGTTTTTCGGGCACTGAAGCTTTCTTT.

This clonotype was picked up many times. This chain connects TRBV20-1 to TRBJ2-7; D is perhaps TRBD1 (6 bases). V was shortened by 5 bases and J by 7 bases, with 24 bases between the two germline ends. The V gene's germline CDR1 is DFQATT and CDR2 SNEGSKA (reference sequence). This CDR3 is built from 15 residues. This chain's CDR3 is CSAGDRTPRGSEQYF. CDR3 coding DNA: TGCAGTGCTGGCGACAGGACCCCCAGGGGAAGTGAGCAGTACTTC.

This clonotype was seen repeatedly, ten times or more. The chain couples TRBV29-1 to TRBJ2-7; 10 nucleotides line up with TRBD2. The germline V gene encodes CDR1 SQVTM and CDR2 ANQGSEA. With 4 bases clipped from V and 2 bases from J, the junction kept 14 bases outside the gene matches. CDR3 size: 17 residues. The CDR3 bases are TGCAGCGTTGGGGGGGCCCTAGCGGGAGAGGATCCCTACGAGCAGTACTTC. Residues: CSVGGALAGEDPYEQYF.

This clonotype was observed many times. The J gene is TRBJ2-2, the V gene TRBV27; D ambiguous. The CDR3 is 13 residues long. Per the germline V gene, CDR1 is MNHEY and CDR2 is SMNVEV (reference sequence). Trimming took off 5 bases at V and 5 bases at J, with 9 bases between the two ends. CDR3 residues: CASSPWVTGELFF. CDR3 bases: TGTGCCAGCAGTCCCTGGGTAACCGGGGAGCTGTTTTTT.

This clonotype was seen ten or more times. V and J are TRBV28 and TRBJ2-4, with 10 bases identical to TRBD1. The CDR3 has 16 amino acids. The germline V gene encodes CDR1 MDHEN and CDR2 SYDVKM. V was clipped by 2 bases and J by 3 bases; unmatched bases: 4. CDR3 DNA sequence: TGTGCCAGCAGTTTAGTGGACAGGGGGGGCAAAAACATTCAGTACTTC. Residues: CASSLVDRGGKNIQYF. Full variable domain (remainder filled in from reference TRBV28 and TRBJ2-4): DVKVTQSSRYLVKRTGEKVFLECVQDMDHENMFWYRQDPGLGLRLIYFSYDVKMKEKGDIPEGYSVSREKKERFSLILESASTNQTSMYLCASSLVDRGGKNIQYFGAGTRLSVL.

The V call is TRBV19, the J call TRBJ1-5; TRBD1 might be the D (5 bases). This CDR3 is 15 amino acids long. With 1 base removed from V and 9 bases from J, the gap between germline ends came to 16 bases. Germline V CDR1 and CDR2: LNHDA, SQIVND (reference sequence). The CDR3 protein is CASSIGFSTDLPQHF. For the CDR3, the DNA is TGTGCCAGTAGTATAGGTTTTTCGACAGATCTGCCCCAGCATTTT.

The chain employs TRBV28 and TRBJ2-7; the D gene is possibly TRBD1 (6 bases). V was cut by 4 bases and J by 5 bases, with 15 bases left in between. The germline gives CDR1 MDHEN, CDR2 SYDVKM. The CDR3 runs to 14 residues. The CDR3: CASSSGQSSHEQYF. Written as DNA, the CDR3 is TGTGCCAGCAGTTCTGGACAGTCCTCGCACGAGCAGTACTTC.

This clonotype was seen at least ten times. The V call is TRBV10-1, the J call TRBJ2-4, with unresolved D. This CDR3 has 14 residues. The V gene's germline CDR1 is WNHNN and CDR2 SYGVQD (reference sequence). V lost 3 bases to trimming and J lost 2 bases, with 8 bases between them. CDR3 DNA: TGCGCCAGCAGTGAATCAGGTTCCAAAAACATTCAGTACTTC. Translated: CASSESGSKNIQYF.

This clonotype was seen a few times. Possible read error: a much larger clone is one base away. The J gene is TRBJ2-2, the V gene TRBV28; D possibly uses TRBD1 or TRBD2 (5 bases each). Per the germline V gene, CDR1 is MDHEN and CDR2 is SYDVKM. CDR3 length equals 14 residues. V was pared by 8 bases and J by 5 bases, with 15 bases between. This CDR3 reads CASGPPGGTGELFF. Written as DNA, the CDR3 is TGTGCCAGCGGACCTCCTGGGGGAACCGGGGAGCTGTTTTTT.

This clonotype was seen repeatedly, ten times or more. This rearrangement joins TRBV6-1 to TRBJ2-2, with 10 bases fitting TRBD2. The germline gives CDR1 MNHNS, CDR2 SASEGT. This CDR3 contains 17 residues. The V segment lost 4 bases and the J segment 0 bases; nucleotides outside the gene matches: 5. CDR3 protein: CASSAVAGGANTGELFF. The CDR3 DNA is TGTGCCAGCAGTGCCGTAGCGGGAGGCGCGAACACCGGGGAGCTGTTTTTT.

The chain recombines TRBV12-3 or TRBV12-4 with TRBJ1-1; D might be TRBD1 (6 bases). CDR3 length: 14 amino acids. Trimming pared 5 bases from V and 4 bases from J, leaving 14 bases between. Here the CDR3 reads CASSRQVGATEAFF. The CDR3 coding sequence is TGTGCCAGCAGTCGACAGGTCGGGGCCACTGAAGCTTTCTTT.

In this sample, this clonotype turned up many times. This chain uses TRBV2 with TRBJ2-7, with 8 bases matching TRBD1. Germline values: CDR1 SNHLY, CDR2 FYNNEI. The V gene end was trimmed by 7 bases and the J gene end by 0 bases; junction bases not matched to a gene: 5. The CDR3 is made up of 14 amino acids. CDR3 loop: CASTDRGISYEQYF. The CDR3 DNA is TGTGCCAGCACCGACAGGGGAATCTCCTACGAGCAGTACTTC.

This clonotype turned up a few times. V usage is TRBV30 and J usage is TRBJ1-3; D uncertain. The V end was cut by 3 bases, the J end by 2 bases, with 14 bases between. The germline V gene has CDR1 GTSNPN and CDR2 SVGIG (reference sequence). The CDR3 is 15 residues long. DNA of the CDR3: TGTGCCTGGAGGGGGTTTGGGGTGACTGGAAACACCATATATTTT. Protein: CAWRGFGVTGNTIYF.

This clonotype was counted ten times or more. The chain couples TRBV29-1 to TRBJ2-2; tentatively, D is TRBD1 (6 bases). Germline values: CDR1 SQVTM, CDR2 ANQGSEA. V lost 7 bases and J 8 bases, leaving 14 bases between the germline ends. This CDR3 contains 12 residues. As DNA, the CDR3 is TGCAGCGCTGGTCGAGGGACAGGGGAGCTGTTTTTT. Encoded protein: CSAGRGTGELFF.

The chain couples TRBV28 to TRBJ2-5, with 7 bases matching TRBD2. V gave up 5 bases and J gave up 2 bases; unmatched junction bases: 5. The CDR3 loop spans 14 amino acids. The germline V gene has CDR1 MDHEN and CDR2 SYDVKM. For the CDR3, the DNA is TGTGCCAGCAGTGTACTAGCGCTACAAGAGACCCAGTACTTC. This gives the protein CASSVLALQETQYF.

There are many counts of this clonotype. This chain links TRBV30 with TRBJ2-7; D ambiguous. Germline-derived CDR1 and CDR2 are GTSNPN and SVGIG (reference sequence). V was cut by 2 bases and J by 3 bases, with 11 bases left in between. This CDR3 spans 13 amino acids. CDR3 in amino acids: CAWSQSKSYEQYF. The CDR3 DNA sequence: TGTGCCTGGAGTCAATCGAAGAGCTACGAGCAGTACTTC.

This clonotype was detected many times. V is TRBV5-1 and J is TRBJ2-7, with a possible D match to TRBD1 (5 bases). V was pared by 4 bases and J by 4 bases, with 18 bases between. CDR3 length equals 15 residues. From germline, CDR1 is SGHRS and CDR2 YFSETQ. The CDR3 DNA reads as TGCGCCAGCAGCGTGGTCGCCAGTGGGGCGTACGAGCAGTACTTC. Its protein is CASSVVASGAYEQYF.

This clonotype has a count of ten or more. The chain recombines TRBV28 with TRBJ1-6; D ambiguous. CDR1 and CDR2 (germline): MDHEN, SYDVKM. The V end lost 4 bases, the J end lost 7 bases, and 23 bases lay between the germline ends. CDR3 length: 18 residues. As DNA, the CDR3 is TGTGCCAGCAGTTGGCCTCTCGGGTCAGCCTTGACGAATTCACCCCTCCACTTT. It codes for CASSWPLGSALTNSPLHF.